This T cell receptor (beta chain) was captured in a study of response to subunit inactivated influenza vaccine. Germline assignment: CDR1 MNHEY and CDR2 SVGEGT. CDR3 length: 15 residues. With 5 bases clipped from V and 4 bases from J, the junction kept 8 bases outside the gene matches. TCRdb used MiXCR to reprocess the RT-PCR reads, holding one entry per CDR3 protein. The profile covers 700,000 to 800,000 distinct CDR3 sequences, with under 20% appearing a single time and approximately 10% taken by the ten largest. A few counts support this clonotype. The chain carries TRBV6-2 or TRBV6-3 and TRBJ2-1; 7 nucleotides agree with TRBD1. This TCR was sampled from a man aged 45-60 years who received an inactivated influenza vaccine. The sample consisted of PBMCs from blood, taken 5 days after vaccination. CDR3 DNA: TGTGCCAGCAGTCTCCGGGACAGAAGTTACAATGAGCAGTTCTTC. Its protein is CASSLRDRSYNEQFF.